The T cell receptor (beta chain) described here comes from a study of CD8 T cells in Susac syndrome. Random hexamers were used to reverse transcribe roughly 0.5 to 1 ug of RNA. TCRdb reprocessed the immunoSEQ multiplex PCR reads via MiXCR and lists one record per CDR3 protein. The sample yields roughly 130,000 distinct CDR3 sequences, 90% to 95% seen once. The CDR3 is 11 amino acids. In germline, CDR1 is SQVTM, CDR2 ANQGSEA. Controls matched for sex and age were healthy donors. This sequence originates from a human donor in good health. The specimen was CD4+ T cells from PBMCs. The chain links TRBV29-1 to TRBJ2-7; 8 bases are a match to TRBD2. This chain's CDR3 is CGAGEGYEQYF. CDR3 DNA: TGCGGAGCGGGAGAAGGCTACGAGCAGTACTTC.